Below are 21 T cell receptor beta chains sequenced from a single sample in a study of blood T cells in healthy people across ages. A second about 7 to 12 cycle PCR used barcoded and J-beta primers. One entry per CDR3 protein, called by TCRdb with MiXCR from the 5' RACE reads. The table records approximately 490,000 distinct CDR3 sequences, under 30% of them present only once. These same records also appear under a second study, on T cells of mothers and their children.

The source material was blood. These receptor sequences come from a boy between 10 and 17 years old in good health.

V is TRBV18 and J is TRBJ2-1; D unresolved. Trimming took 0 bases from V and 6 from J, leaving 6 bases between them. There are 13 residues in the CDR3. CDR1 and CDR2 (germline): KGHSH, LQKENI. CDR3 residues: CASSPPQTNEQFF. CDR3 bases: TGTGCCAGCTCACCACCGCAGACCAATGAGCAGTTCTTC.

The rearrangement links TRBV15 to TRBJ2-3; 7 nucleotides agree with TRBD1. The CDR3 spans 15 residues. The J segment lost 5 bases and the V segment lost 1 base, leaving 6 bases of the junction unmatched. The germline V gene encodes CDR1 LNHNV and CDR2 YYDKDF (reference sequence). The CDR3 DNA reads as TGTGCCACCAGCAGAGGACAGGGATTAATAGATACGCAGTATTTT. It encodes CATSRGQGLIDTQYF.

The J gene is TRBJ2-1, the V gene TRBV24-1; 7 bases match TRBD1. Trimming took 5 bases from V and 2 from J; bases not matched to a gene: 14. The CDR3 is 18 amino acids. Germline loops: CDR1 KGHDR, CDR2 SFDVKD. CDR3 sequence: CATSGGGAKLSPYNEQFF. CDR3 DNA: TGTGCCACCAGTGGAGGGGGCGCAAAGCTCAGCCCCTACAATGAGCAGTTCTTC.

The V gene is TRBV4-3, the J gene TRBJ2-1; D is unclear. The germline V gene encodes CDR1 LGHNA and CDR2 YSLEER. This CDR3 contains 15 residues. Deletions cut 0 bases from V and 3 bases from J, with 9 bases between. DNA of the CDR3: TGCGCCAGCAGCCAAGATGTTCATAACTACAATGAGCAGTTCTTC. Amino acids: CASSQDVHNYNEQFF.

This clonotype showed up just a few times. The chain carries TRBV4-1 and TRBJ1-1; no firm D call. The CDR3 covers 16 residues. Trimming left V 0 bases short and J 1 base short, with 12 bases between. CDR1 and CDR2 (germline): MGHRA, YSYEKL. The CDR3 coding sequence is TGCGCCAGCAGCCAAGAGTCCGTGAGAGGGAACACTGAAGCTTTCTTT. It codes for CASSQESVRGNTEAFF.

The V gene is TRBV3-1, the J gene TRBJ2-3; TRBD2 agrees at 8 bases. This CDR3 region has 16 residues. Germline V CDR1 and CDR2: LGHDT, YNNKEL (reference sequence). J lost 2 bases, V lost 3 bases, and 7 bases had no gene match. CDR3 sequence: CASSHGRTSPTDTQYF. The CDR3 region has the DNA TGTGCCAGCAGCCATGGGAGGACTAGCCCCACAGATACGCAGTATTTT.

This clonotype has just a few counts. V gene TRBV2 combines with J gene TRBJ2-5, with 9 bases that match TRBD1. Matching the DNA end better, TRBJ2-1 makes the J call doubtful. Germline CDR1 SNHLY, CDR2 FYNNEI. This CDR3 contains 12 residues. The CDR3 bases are TGTGCCAGCCGCCTCGACAGGGGGGAGCAGTTCTTC. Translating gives CASRLDRGEQFF.

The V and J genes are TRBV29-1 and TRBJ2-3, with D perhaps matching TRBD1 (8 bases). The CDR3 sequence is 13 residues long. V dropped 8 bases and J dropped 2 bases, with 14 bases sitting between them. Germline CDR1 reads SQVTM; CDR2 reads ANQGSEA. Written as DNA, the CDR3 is TGCAGCTCACAGGGGGGGGCCACAGATACGCAGTATTTT. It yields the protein CSSQGGATDTQYF.

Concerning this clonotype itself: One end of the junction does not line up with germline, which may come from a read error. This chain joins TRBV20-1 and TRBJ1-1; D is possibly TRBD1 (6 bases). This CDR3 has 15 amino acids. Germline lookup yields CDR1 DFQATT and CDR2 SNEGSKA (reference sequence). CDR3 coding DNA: TGCAGTGCTCCCTGGGCCCGGGGGCGAAGCACTGAAGCTCTCTTT. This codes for CSAPWARGRSTEALF.

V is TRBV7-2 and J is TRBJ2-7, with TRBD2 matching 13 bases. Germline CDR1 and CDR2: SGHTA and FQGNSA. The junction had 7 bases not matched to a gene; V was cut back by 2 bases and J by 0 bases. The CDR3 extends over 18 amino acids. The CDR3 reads CASSLPGLAGDVSYEQYF. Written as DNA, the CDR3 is TGTGCCAGCAGCTTACCAGGACTAGCGGGAGACGTCTCCTACGAGCAGTACTTC.

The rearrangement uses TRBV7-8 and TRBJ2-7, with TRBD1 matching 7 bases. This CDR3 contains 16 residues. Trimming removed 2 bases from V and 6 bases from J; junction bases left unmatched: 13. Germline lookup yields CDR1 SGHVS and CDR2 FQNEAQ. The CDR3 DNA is TGTGCCAGCAGCTTAAATTTGTTTGGGGACAGTGCCGAGCAGTACTTC. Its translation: CASSLNLFGDSAEQYF.

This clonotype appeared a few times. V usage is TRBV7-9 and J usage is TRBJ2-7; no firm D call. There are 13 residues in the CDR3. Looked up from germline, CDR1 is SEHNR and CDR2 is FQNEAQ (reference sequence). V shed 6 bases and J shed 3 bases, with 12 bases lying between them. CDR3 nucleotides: TGTGCCAGCAGTCGTCCTTACTACTACGAGCAGTACTTC. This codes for CASSRPYYYEQYF.

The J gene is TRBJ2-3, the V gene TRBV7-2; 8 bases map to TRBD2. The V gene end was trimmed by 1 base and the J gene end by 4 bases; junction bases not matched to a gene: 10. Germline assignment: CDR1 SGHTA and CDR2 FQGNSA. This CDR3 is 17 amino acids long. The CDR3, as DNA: TGTGCCAGCAGCTTAGGTTTAATAGCGGGACTTCCAGATACGCAGTATTTT. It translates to CASSLGLIAGLPDTQYF.

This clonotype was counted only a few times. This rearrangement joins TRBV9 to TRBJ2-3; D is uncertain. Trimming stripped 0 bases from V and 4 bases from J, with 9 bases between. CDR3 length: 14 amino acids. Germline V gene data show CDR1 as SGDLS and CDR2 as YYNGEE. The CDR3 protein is CASSVVGTADTQYF. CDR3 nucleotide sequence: TGTGCCAGCAGCGTAGTGGGTACGGCAGATACGCAGTATTTT.

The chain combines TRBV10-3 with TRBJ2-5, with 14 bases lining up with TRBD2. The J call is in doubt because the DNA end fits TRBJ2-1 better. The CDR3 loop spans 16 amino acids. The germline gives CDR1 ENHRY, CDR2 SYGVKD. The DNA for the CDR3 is TGTGCCATCAGCCCGACTAGCGGGGGGGTGTACAATGAGCAGTTCTTC. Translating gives CAISPTSGGVYNEQFF.

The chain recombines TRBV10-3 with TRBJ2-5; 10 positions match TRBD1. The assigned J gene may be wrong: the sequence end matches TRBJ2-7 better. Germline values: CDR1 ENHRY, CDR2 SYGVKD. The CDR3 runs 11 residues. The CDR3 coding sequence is TGTGCCACCGGGACAGGGGTCGAGCAGTACTTC. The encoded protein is CATGTGVEQYF.

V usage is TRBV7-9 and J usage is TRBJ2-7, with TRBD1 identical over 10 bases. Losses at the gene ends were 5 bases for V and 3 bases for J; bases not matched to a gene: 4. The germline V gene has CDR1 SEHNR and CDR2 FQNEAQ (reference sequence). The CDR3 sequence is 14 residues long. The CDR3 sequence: CASSRDRGHYEQYF. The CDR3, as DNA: TGTGCCAGCAGCAGGGACAGGGGACACTACGAGCAGTACTTC.

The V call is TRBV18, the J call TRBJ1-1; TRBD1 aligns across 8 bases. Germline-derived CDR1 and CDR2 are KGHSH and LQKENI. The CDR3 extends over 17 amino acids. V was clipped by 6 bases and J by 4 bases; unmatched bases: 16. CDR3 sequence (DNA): TGTGCCAGCTCTTCAACCCACATTGACAGGGGAGGCACTGAAGCTTTCTTT. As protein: CASSSTHIDRGGTEAFF. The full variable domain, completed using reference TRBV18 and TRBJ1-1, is NAGVMQNPRHLVRRRGQEARLRCSPMKGHSHVYWYRQLPEEGLKFMVYLQKENIIDESGMPKERFSAEFPKEGPSILRIQQVVRGDSAAYFCASSSTHIDRGGTEAFFGQGTRLTVV.

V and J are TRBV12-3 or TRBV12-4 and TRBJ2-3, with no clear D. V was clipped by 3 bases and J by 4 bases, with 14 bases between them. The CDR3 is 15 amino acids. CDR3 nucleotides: TGTGCCAGCAGTTTTATAGCTCCGGCCCCAGATACGCAGTATTTT. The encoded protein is CASSFIAPAPDTQYF.

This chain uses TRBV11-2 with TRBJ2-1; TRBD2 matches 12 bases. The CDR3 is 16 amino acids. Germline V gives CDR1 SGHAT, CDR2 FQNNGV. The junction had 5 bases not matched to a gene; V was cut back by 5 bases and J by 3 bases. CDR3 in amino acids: CASSRGLAGYYNEQFF. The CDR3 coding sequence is TGTGCCAGCAGCCGAGGACTAGCGGGGTACTACAATGAGCAGTTCTTC.

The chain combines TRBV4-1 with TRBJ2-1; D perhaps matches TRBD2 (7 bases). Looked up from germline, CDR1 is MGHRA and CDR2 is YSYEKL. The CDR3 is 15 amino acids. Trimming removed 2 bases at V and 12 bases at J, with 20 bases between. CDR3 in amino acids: CASSQNRPGGGGQFF. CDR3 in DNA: TGCGCCAGCAGCCAAAATCGACCGGGGGGCGGCGGGCAGTTCTTC.